This entry lists 27 T cell receptor beta chains sequenced from one sample in a study of T-cell reconstitution after alpha-beta-depleted transplantation in children. Using unique molecular identifiers, the investigators prepared the TCRbeta library. MiXCR, run by TCRdb on the PCR reads, gives a single entry per CDR3 protein. Of a few hundred thousand distinct CDR3 sequences listed, 10% to 15% are singletons. The specimen comprised PBMCs, mostly from graft donor cells, sampled 360 days after TCRalphabeta/CD19-depleted stem cell transplant. These receptor sequences come from a male patient younger than 18 who had a stem cell transplant for acute myeloid leukemia, so the T cells may come from the graft donor.

This clonotype came up a few times. The CDR3 coding sequence is TGTGCCAGCAGCGTCGGACTAGCGGGAGTCTACACAGATACGCAGTATTTT. Translation: CASSVGLAGVYTDTQYF. This sequence joins TRBV5-4 and TRBJ2-3; 13 bases align to TRBD2. The germline V gene encodes CDR1 SGHNT and CDR2 YYREEE (reference sequence). This CDR3 has 17 residues. Trimming cost V 4 bases and J 2 bases; bases outside gene matches: 7. Full variable domain (outside the CDR3, taken from reference TRBV5-4 and TRBJ2-3): ETGVTQSPTHLIKTRGQQVTLRCSSQSGHNTVSWYQQALGQGPQFIFQYYREEENGRGNFPPRFSGLQFPNYSSELNVNALELDDSALYLCASSVGLAGVYTDTQYFGPGTRLTVL.

The CDR3 DNA is TGTGCCAGCACGCGACTTTCCAATGAGCAGTTCTTC. Translating gives CASTRLSNEQFF. The chain links TRBV28 to TRBJ2-1; D remains unclear. V lost 7 bases and J lost 6, with 10 bases in between. The CDR3 spans 12 residues. The V gene's germline CDR1 is MDHEN and CDR2 SYDVKM.

V and J are TRBV28 and TRBJ2-1; TRBD2 is a possible D gene (6 bases). Germline V lookup: CDR1 MDHEN, CDR2 SYDVKM. Trimming cost V 6 bases and J 4 bases, with 16 bases left between them. The CDR3 length is 15 residues. CDR3 sequence: CASSLPSGGYNEQFF. As DNA, the CDR3 is TGTGCCAGCAGCTTACCTTCCGGGGGTTACAATGAGCAGTTCTTC. The complete variable domain, with remaining parts taken from reference TRBV28 and TRBJ2-1, reads DVKVTQSSRYLVKRTGEKVFLECVQDMDHENMFWYRQDPGLGLRLIYFSYDVKMKEKGDIPEGYSVSREKKERFSLILESASTNQTSMYLCASSLPSGGYNEQFFGPGTRLTVL.

The rearrangement uses TRBV14 and TRBJ1-2; no definite D call. From germline, CDR1 is SGHDN and CDR2 FVKESK. The length of the CDR3 is 17 residues. Deletions cut 3 bases from V and 3 bases from J, with 20 bases between. CDR3 region: CASSHDSGGRDHYGYTF. CDR3 nucleotides: TGTGCCAGCAGCCACGACTCAGGCGGGAGGGATCACTATGGCTACACCTTC.

The chain recombines TRBV7-8 with TRBJ2-7; 10 positions match TRBD1. The germline gives CDR1 SGHVS, CDR2 FQNEAQ. This CDR3 comprises 19 residues. V shed 2 bases, J shed 4 bases, and the junction held 17 bases outside the gene matches. DNA for the CDR3: TGTGCCAGCAGCTTAAGGATGAGGGGGGCCGGGACAGGGGATTACGAGCAGTACTTC. Its translation: CASSLRMRGAGTGDYEQYF.

This clonotype has a count of ten or more. V usage is TRBV20-1 and J usage is TRBJ2-5; 8 nucleotides agree with TRBD2. CDR3 length equals 15 residues. Germline CDR1 is DFQATT and CDR2 is SNEGSKA (reference sequence). The trim removed 0 bases at V and 5 bases at J, leaving 8 bases unmatched. CDR3 region: CSARDPAGAGETQYF. Written as DNA, the CDR3 is TGCAGTGCTAGAGACCCAGCGGGGGCCGGGGAGACCCAGTACTTC.

This clonotype has only a few counts. The chain carries TRBV29-1 and TRBJ2-5, with 9 bases that match TRBD2. The germline CDR1 and CDR2 sequences are SQVTM and ANQGSEA. The CDR3 totals 14 residues. V dropped 4 bases and J dropped 1; count of bases not matched to a gene: 4. The CDR3 spells CSVVGLALQETQYF. The CDR3 bases are TGCAGCGTTGTAGGACTAGCGCTCCAAGAGACCCAGTACTTC.

This clonotype was counted only a few times. V is TRBV5-1 and J is TRBJ2-3; possibly TRBD2 for D (6 bases). The ends were cut back, 3 bases at V and 4 bases at J, with 9 bases in the middle. There are 13 residues in the CDR3. Germline loops: CDR1 SGHRS, CDR2 YFSETQ. This CDR3 is CASSWTTADTQYF. The DNA of the CDR3 is TGCGCCAGCAGCTGGACTACAGCAGATACGCAGTATTTT. Full variable domain (missing parts from reference TRBV5-1 and TRBJ2-3): KAGVTQTPRYLIKTRGQQVTLSCSPISGHRSVSWYQQTPGQGLQFLFEYFSETQRNKGNFPGRFSGRQFSNSRSEMNVSTLELGDSALYLCASSWTTADTQYFGPGTRLTVL.

The V gene is TRBV20-1, the J gene TRBJ2-7; TRBD1 matches 10 bases. The germline gives CDR1 DFQATT, CDR2 SNEGSKA (reference sequence). The CDR3 has 16 amino acids. With V trimmed by 6 bases and J by 2 bases, 13 bases remained unmatched. CDR3 loop: CSAAPGQGRFPYEQYF. The CDR3, as DNA: TGCAGTGCCGCCCCGGGACAGGGGAGATTTCCCTACGAGCAGTACTTC.

This clonotype was counted many times. The genes are TRBV20-1 and TRBJ2-3; perhaps TRBD2 as D (6 bases). V lost 1 base and J 0 bases, leaving 14 bases between the germline ends. The CDR3 sequence is 16 residues long. CDR1 and CDR2 from the germline V gene are DFQATT and SNEGSKA (reference sequence). CDR3 in amino acids: CSARADASASTDTQYF. CDR3 bases: TGCAGTGCTAGAGCCGACGCTAGCGCTAGCACAGATACGCAGTATTTT.

This chain uses TRBV4-3 with TRBJ2-1; D possibly corresponds to TRBD2 (6 bases). This CDR3 comprises 14 residues. CDR1 and CDR2 from the germline V gene are LGHNA and YSLEER. V shed 0 bases and J shed 10 bases, with 13 bases lying between them. DNA of the CDR3: TGCGCCAGCAGCCAAGATAGGGGACTTGAGGAGCAGTTCTTC. Translation gives CASSQDRGLEEQFF.

This clonotype has just a few counts. The chain recombines TRBV29-1 with TRBJ2-7; 7 bases are a match to TRBD2. The CDR3 extends over 13 amino acids. V was clipped by 2 bases and J by 2 bases; unmatched bases: 3. Germline V gives CDR1 SQVTM, CDR2 ANQGSEA. The CDR3 protein is CSVELTSAYEQYF. CDR3 bases: TGCAGCGTTGAATTAACTAGCGCCTACGAGCAGTACTTC.

Ten or more counts support this clonotype. The gene calls are TRBV4-3 and TRBJ2-1; D perhaps matches TRBD1 (6 bases). Per germline, CDR1 LGHNA and CDR2 YSLEER. The CDR3 extends over 13 amino acids. The V end was cut by 4 bases, the J end by 9 bases, with 13 bases between. The CDR3 loop reads CASSLVGAVEQFF. CDR3 bases: TGCGCCAGCAGCCTCGTGGGGGCGGTTGAGCAGTTCTTC.

The genes are TRBV6-1 and TRBJ2-1; D gene unclear. Per germline, CDR1 MNHNS and CDR2 SASEGT. V was shortened by 5 bases and J by 8 bases, with 19 bases between the two germline ends. This CDR3 spans 15 amino acids. The CDR3 DNA sequence: TGTGCCAGCAGTCCTCCCGGACCCCAAGGGCATGAGCAGTTCTTC. This encodes CASSPPGPQGHEQFF.

This clonotype was seen many times. The chain has TRBV7-9 and TRBJ2-7; no reliable D call. V was cut by 5 bases and J by 2 bases, with 10 bases left in between. CDR3 length: 13 amino acids. CDR1 is SEHNR and CDR2 is FQNEAQ in the germline V gene (reference sequence). The CDR3 region is CASSPSTPYEQYF. CDR3 nucleotide sequence: TGTGCCAGCAGCCCCTCGACACCCTACGAGCAGTACTTC.

The CDR3 reads CATSRDPRQDGIQYF. The CDR3, as DNA: TGTGCCACCAGCAGAGACCCGAGACAGGATGGCATTCAGTACTTC. The rearrangement links TRBV15 to TRBJ2-4; D may be TRBD1 (6 bases). The CDR3 length is 15 residues. The V end lost 0 bases, the J end lost 9 bases, and 15 bases lay between the germline ends. Germline V lookup: CDR1 LNHNV, CDR2 YYDKDF (reference sequence).

This clonotype was found many times. The chain combines TRBV29-1 with TRBJ2-3, with TRBD2 identical over 11 bases. V dropped 7 bases and J dropped 6; count of bases not matched to a gene: 9. Germline V gene data show CDR1 as SQVTM and CDR2 as ANQGSEA. The CDR3 is 14 residues long. Here the CDR3 reads CSEGLAVEGDTQYF. The CDR3 DNA is TGCAGCGAGGGACTAGCGGTGGAAGGCGATACGCAGTATTTT.

This clonotype was counted many times. V gene TRBV28 combines with J gene TRBJ1-3; unclear D gene. Trimming took 3 bases from V and 0 from J, leaving 9 bases between them. The CDR3 contains 15 residues. From germline, CDR1 is MDHEN and CDR2 SYDVKM. The CDR3 DNA sequence: TGTGCCAGCAGTTTTGACGCCAGCTCTGGAAACACCATATATTTT. Translated, it gives CASSFDASSGNTIYF.

The gene calls are TRBV24-1 and TRBJ2-7; 11 bases line up with TRBD2. The V gene's germline CDR1 is KGHDR and CDR2 SFDVKD. This CDR3 contains 16 residues. V dropped 7 bases and J dropped 1; count of bases not matched to a gene: 8. The CDR3 region has the DNA TGTGCCACCAGCGGGACTAGCGGTTCGGGATCCTACGAGCAGTACTTC. Protein product: CATSGTSGSGSYEQYF.

This chain uses TRBV12-3 or TRBV12-4 with TRBJ2-1, with 14 nucleotides matching TRBD2. The CDR3 loop spans 14 amino acids. Trimming removed 9 bases from V and 7 bases from J; junction bases left unmatched: 5. The CDR3 reads CASQTSGRGNEQFF. DNA for the CDR3: TGTGCCAGTCAGACTAGCGGGAGGGGGAATGAGCAGTTCTTC.

This clonotype turned up a few times. The chain links TRBV7-2 to TRBJ2-2; maybe TRBD2 (6 bases). The V end was cut by 0 bases, the J end by 4 bases, with 15 bases between. This CDR3 is 17 amino acids long. CDR1 and CDR2 (germline): SGHTA, FQGNSA. CDR3 region: CASSLAVTGVATGELFF. The CDR3 DNA sequence: TGTGCCAGCAGCTTAGCTGTGACGGGGGTTGCCACCGGGGAGCTGTTTTTT.

This clonotype showed up many times. The chain joins TRBV28 to TRBJ2-1; no clear D. The CDR3 contains 12 residues. The ends were cut back, 8 bases at V and 4 bases at J, with 9 bases in the middle. CDR1 and CDR2 (germline): MDHEN, SYDVKM. CDR3 protein: CASRTLYNEQFF. For the CDR3, the DNA is TGTGCCAGCCGGACCCTTTACAATGAGCAGTTCTTC.

The V gene is TRBV6-2 or TRBV6-3, the J gene TRBJ1-5; D is unclear. Germline CDR1 is MNHEY and CDR2 is SVGEGT. V lost 4 bases and J lost 0, with 19 bases in between. The CDR3 totals 18 residues. CDR3 sequence reads: CASSSYPRAGASNQPQHF. Here the CDR3 DNA reads TGTGCCAGCAGTTCCTACCCTAGGGCAGGAGCTAGCAATCAGCCCCAGCATTTT.

This chain connects TRBV6-1 to TRBJ1-6, with TRBD1 as a possible D gene (5 bases). V lost 6 bases and J 9 bases, leaving 15 bases between the germline ends. CDR3 size: 14 residues. Germline V CDR1 and CDR2: MNHNS, SASEGT. The CDR3 DNA reads TGTGCCAGCAGCCAAGGGACGATCACTTCACCCCTCCACTTT. It yields the protein CASSQGTITSPLHF.

This clonotype showed up many times. The chain carries TRBV7-9 and TRBJ2-3; D perhaps matches TRBD2 (5 bases). The CDR3 spans 16 residues. Germline CDR1 SEHNR, CDR2 FQNEAQ (reference sequence). Deletions cut 2 bases from V and 2 bases from J, with 14 bases between. The CDR3 sequence is CASSLPPRRNTDTQYF. Written as DNA, the CDR3 is TGTGCCAGCAGCTTACCCCCCAGGAGGAACACAGATACGCAGTATTTT.

The rearrangement uses TRBV28 and TRBJ2-5; possibly TRBD2 for D (5 bases). Germline values: CDR1 MDHEN, CDR2 SYDVKM. Between the trimmed V and J ends, which lost 6 bases and 2 bases, there was a span of 13 bases. The CDR3 is 14 residues long. CDR3 coding DNA: TGTGCCAGCAGCTTAACGGGGAAGCAAGAGACCCAGTACTTC. This gives the protein CASSLTGKQETQYF.

This chain links TRBV6-2 or TRBV6-3 with TRBJ2-7, with 8 bases that match TRBD2. The CDR3 covers 11 residues. Trimming cost V 6 bases and J 11 bases; bases outside gene matches: 6. Germline values: CDR1 MNHEY, CDR2 SVGEGT. CDR3 protein: CASSDAGGEYF. For the CDR3, the DNA is TGTGCCAGCAGCGACGCGGGGGGAGAGTACTTC.